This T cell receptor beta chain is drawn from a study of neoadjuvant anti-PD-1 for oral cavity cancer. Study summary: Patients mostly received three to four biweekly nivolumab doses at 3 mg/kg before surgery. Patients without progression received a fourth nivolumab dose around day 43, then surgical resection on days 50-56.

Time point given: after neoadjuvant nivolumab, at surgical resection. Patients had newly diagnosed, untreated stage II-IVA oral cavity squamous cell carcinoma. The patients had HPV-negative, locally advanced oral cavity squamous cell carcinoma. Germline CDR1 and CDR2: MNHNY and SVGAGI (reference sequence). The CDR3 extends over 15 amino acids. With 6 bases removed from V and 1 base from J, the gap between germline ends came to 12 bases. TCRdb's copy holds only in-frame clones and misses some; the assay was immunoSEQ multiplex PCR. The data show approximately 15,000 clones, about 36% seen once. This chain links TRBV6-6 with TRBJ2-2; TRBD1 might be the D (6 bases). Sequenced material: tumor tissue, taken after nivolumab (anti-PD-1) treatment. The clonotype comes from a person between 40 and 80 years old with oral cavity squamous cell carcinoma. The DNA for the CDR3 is TGTGCCAGCAGACCGACAGGAGAGAACACCGGGGAGCTGTTTTTT. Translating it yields CASRPTGENTGELFF.